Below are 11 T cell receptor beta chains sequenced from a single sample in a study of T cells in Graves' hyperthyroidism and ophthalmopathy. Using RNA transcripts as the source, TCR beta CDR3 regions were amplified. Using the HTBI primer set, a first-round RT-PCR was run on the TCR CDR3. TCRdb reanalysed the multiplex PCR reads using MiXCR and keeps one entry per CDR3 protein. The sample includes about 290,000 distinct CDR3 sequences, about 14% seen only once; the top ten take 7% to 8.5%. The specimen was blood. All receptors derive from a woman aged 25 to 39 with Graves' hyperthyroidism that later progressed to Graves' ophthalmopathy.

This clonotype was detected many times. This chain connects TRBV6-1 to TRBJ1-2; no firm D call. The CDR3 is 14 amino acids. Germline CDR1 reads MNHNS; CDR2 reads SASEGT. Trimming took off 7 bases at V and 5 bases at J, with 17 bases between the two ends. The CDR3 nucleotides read TGTGCCAGCACCGCCTCCCACTTTTTATATGGCTACACCTTC. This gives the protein CASTASHFLYGYTF.

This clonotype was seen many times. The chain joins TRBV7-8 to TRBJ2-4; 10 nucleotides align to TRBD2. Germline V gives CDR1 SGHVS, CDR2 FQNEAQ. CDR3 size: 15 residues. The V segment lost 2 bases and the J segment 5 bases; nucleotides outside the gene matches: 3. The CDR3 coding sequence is TGTGCCAGCAGCTTACTAGCGGGAGAGCAAAACATTCAGTACTTC. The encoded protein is CASSLLAGEQNIQYF.

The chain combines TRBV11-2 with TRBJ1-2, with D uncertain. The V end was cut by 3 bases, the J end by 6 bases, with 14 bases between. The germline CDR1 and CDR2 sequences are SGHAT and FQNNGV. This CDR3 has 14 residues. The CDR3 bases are TGTGCCAGCAGCTTCGGGAAGGGTTGGGATGGCTACACCTTC. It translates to CASSFGKGWDGYTF.

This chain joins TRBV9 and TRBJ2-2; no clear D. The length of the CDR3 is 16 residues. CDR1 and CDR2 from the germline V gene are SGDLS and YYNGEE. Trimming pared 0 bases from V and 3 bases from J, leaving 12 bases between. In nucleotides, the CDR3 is TGTGCCAGCAGCGTAGGCTTTTTCGGGTACACCGGGGAGCTGTTTTTT. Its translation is CASSVGFFGYTGELFF. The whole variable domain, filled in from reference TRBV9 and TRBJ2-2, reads DSGVTQTPKHLITATGQRVTLRCSPRSGDLSVYWYQQSLDQGLQFLIQYYNGEERAKGNILERFSAQQFPDLHSELNLSSLELGDSALYFCASSVGFFGYTGELFFGEGSRLTVL.

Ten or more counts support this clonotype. CDR3 amino acids: CASSFNRGLEKLFF. CDR3 in DNA: TGTGCCAGCAGTTTTAACAGGGGCCTTGAAAAACTGTTTTTT. The chain couples TRBV28 to TRBJ1-4; 7 nucleotides line up with TRBD1. The J segment lost 7 bases and the V segment lost 3 bases, leaving 5 bases of the junction unmatched. Germline V gives CDR1 MDHEN, CDR2 SYDVKM. The CDR3 loop spans 14 amino acids.

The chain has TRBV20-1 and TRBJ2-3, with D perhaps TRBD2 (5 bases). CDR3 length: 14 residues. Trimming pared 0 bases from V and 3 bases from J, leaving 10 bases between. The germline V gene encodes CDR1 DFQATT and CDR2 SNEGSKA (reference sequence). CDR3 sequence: CSAREREKTDTQYF. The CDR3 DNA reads TGCAGTGCTAGAGAACGGGAAAAGACAGATACGCAGTATTTT.

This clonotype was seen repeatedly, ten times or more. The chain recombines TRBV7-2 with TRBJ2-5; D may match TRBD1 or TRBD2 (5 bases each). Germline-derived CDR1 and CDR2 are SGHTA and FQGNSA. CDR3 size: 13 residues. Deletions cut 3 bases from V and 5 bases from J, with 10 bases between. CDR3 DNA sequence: TGTGCCAGCAGCTTTCGCAGGGAGGAGACCCAGTACTTC. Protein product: CASSFRREETQYF.

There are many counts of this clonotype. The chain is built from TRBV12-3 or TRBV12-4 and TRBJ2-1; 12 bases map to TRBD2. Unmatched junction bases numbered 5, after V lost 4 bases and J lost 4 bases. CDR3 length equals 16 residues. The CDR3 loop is CASSSGTSGPYNEQFF. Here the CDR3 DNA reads TGTGCCAGCAGTTCCGGGACTAGCGGGCCTTACAATGAGCAGTTCTTC.

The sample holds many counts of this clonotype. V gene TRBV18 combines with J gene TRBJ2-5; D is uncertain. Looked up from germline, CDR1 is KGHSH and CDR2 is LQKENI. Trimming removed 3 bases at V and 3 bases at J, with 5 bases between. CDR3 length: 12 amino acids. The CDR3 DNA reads TGTGCCAGCTCACCCCAAGAAGAGACCCAGTACTTC. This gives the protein CASSPQEETQYF.

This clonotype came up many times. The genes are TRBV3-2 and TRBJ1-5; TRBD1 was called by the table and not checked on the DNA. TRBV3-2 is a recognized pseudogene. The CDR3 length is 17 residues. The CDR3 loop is CASSQDQDRVDDQPQHF. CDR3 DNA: TGTGCCAGCAGCCAAGACCAGGACAGGGTAGACGATCAGCCCCAGCATTTT.

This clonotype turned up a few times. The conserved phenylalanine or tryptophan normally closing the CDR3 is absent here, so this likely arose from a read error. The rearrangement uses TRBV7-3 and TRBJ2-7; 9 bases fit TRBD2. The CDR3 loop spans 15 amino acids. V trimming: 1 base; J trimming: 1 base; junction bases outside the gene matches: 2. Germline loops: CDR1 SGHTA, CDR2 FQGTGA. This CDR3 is CASSLRLAVSYEQYS. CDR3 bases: TGTGCCAGCAGCTTAAGACTAGCGGTGTCCTACGAGCAGTACTCC.